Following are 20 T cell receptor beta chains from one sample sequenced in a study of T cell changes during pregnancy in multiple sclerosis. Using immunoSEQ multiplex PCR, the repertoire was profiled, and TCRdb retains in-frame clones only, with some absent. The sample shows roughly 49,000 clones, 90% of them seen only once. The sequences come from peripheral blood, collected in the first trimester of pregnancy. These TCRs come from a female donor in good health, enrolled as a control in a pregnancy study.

The CDR3 is CASGLFRNEQFF. CDR3 bases: TGTGCTAGTGGTTTGTTTCGGAATGAGCAGTTCTTC. This chain uses TRBV12-5 with TRBJ2-1; D gene unclear. CDR3 length: 12 amino acids. V was trimmed by 2 bases and J by 7 bases, leaving 6 bases between them. In germline, CDR1 is LGHNT, CDR2 FRNRAP. Looking up the rest from reference TRBV12-5 and TRBJ2-1 gives the full variable domain: DARVTQTPRHKVTEMGQEVTMRCQPILGHNTVFWYRQTMMQGLELLAYFRNRAPLDDSGMPKDRFSAEMPDATLATLKIQPSEPRDSAVYFCASGLFRNEQFFGPGTRLTVL.

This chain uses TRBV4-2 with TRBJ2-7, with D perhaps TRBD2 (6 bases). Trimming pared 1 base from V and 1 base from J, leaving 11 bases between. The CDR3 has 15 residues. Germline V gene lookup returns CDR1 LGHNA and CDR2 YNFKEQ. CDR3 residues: CASSQGGGESYEQYF. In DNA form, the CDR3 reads TGTGCCAGCAGCCAAGGGGGAGGAGAATCCTACGAGCAGTACTTC.

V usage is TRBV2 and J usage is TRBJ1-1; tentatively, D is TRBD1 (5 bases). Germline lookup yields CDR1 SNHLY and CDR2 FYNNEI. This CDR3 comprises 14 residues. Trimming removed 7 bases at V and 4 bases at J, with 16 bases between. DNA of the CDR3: TGTGCCAGCAATCTCCCGGGTAGGGGCACTGAAGCTTTCTTT. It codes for CASNLPGRGTEAFF.

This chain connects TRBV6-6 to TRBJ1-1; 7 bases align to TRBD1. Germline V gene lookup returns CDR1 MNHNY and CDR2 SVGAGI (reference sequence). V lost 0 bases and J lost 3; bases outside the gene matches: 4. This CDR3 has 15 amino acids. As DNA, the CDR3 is TGTGCCAGCAGTTACTCGTCAGGGGGTCACACTGAAGCTTTCTTT. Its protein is CASSYSSGGHTEAFF.

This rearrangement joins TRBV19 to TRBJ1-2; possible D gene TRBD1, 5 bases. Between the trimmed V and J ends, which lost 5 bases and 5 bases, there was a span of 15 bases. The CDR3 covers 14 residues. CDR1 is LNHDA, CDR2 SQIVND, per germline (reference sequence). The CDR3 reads CASSWGRVGYGYTF. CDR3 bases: TGTGCCAGTAGTTGGGGCAGGGTCGGTTATGGCTACACCTTC. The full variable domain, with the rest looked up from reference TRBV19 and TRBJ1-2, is DGGITQSPKYLFRKEGQNVTLSCEQNLNHDAMYWYRQDPGQGLRLIYYSQIVNDFQKGDIAEGYSVSREKKESFPLTVTSAQKNPTAFYLCASSWGRVGYGYTFGSGTRLTVV.

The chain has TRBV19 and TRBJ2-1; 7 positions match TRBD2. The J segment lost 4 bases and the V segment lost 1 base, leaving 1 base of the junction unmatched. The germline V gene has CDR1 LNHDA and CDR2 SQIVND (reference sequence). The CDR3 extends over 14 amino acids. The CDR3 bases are TGTGCCAGTAGTATAGGAGCGGGGTACAATGAGCAGTTCTTC. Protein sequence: CASSIGAGYNEQFF.

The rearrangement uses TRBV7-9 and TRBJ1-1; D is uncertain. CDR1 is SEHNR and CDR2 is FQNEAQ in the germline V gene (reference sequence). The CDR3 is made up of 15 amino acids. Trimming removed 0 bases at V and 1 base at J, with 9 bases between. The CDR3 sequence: CASSLAQVRNTEAFF. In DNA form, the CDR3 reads TGTGCCAGCAGCTTAGCCCAGGTCCGGAACACTGAAGCTTTCTTT.

The CDR3 coding sequence is TGTGCCAGCAGTTTTTCCGGGAGCTGGACAGATACGCAGTATTTT. Translated: CASSFSGSWTDTQYF. The gene calls are TRBV27 and TRBJ2-3, with D maybe TRBD2 (6 bases). The V gene lost 3 bases and the J gene lost 3 bases, with 13 bases spanning the gap. The CDR3 length is 15 residues. From germline, CDR1 is MNHEY and CDR2 SMNVEV (reference sequence).

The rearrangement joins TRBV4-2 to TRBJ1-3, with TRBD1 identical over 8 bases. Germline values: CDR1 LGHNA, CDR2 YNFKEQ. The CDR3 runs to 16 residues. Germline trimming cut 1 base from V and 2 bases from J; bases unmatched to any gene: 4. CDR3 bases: TGTGCCAGCAGCCAAGGACAGGACAGGGCTGGAAACACCATATATTTT. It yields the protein CASSQGQDRAGNTIYF.

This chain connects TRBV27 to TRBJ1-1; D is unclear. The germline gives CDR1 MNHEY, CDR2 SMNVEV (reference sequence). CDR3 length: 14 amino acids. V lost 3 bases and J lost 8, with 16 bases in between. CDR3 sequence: CASSLAEGFEEAFF. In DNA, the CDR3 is TGTGCCAGCAGTTTGGCTGAGGGATTCGAAGAAGCTTTCTTT.

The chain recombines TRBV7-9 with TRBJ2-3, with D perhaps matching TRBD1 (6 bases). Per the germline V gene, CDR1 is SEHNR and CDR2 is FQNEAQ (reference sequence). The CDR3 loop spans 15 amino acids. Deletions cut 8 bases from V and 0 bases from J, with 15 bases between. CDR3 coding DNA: TGTGCCAGCGAGTTCCAGACAGGCAGCACAGATACGCAGTATTTT. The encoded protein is CASEFQTGSTDTQYF. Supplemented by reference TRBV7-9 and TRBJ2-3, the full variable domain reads DTGVSQNPRHKITKRGQNVTFRCDPISEHNRLYWYRQTLGQGPEFLTYFQNEAQLEKSRLLSDRFSAERPKGSFSTLEIQRTEQGDSAMYLCASEFQTGSTDTQYFGPGTRLTVL.

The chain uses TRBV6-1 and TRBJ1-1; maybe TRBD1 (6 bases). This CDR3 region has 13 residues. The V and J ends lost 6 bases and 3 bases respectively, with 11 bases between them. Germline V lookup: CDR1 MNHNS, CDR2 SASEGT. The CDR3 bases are TGTGCCAGCAGACAGGGAGGGGACACTGAAGCTTTCTTT. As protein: CASRQGGDTEAFF.

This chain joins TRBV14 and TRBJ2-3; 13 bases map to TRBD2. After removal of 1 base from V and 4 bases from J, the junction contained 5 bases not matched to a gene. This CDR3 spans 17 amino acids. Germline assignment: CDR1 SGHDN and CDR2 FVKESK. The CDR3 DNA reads TGTGCCAGCAGCCAAGCCATCGGACTAGCGGGGGCAGATACGCAGTATTTT. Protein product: CASSQAIGLAGADTQYF.

CDR3 bases: TGTGCCAGCTCACCTAACAGGGATGACACTGAAGCTTTCTTT. Its translation is CASSPNRDDTEAFF. V gene TRBV18 combines with J gene TRBJ1-1, with D possibly being TRBD1 (6 bases). Germline CDR1 reads KGHSH; CDR2 reads LQKENI. V dropped 3 bases and J dropped 3 bases, with 11 bases sitting between them. The CDR3 contains 14 residues.

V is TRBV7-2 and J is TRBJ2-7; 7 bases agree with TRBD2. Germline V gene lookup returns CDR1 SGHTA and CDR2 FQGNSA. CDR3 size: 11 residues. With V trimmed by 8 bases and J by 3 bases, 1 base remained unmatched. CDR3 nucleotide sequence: TGTGCCAGCGGGAGGGTCTACGAGCAGTACTTC. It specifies CASGRVYEQYF. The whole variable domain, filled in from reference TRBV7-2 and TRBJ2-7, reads GAGVSQSPSNKVTEKGKDVELRCDPISGHTALYWYRQSLGQGLEFLIYFQGNSAPDKSGLPSDRFSAERTGGSVSTLTIQRTQQEDSAVYLCASGRVYEQYFGPGTRLTVT.

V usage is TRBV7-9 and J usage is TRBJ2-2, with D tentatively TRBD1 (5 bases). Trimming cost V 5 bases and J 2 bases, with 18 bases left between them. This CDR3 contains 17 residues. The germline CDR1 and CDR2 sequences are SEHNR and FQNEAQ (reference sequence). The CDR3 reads CASSHRLGVPNTGELFF. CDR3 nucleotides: TGTGCCAGCAGCCATCGCTTAGGGGTTCCCAACACCGGGGAGCTGTTTTTT. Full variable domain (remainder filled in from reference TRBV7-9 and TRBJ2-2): DTGVSQNPRHKITKRGQNVTFRCDPISEHNRLYWYRQTLGQGPEFLTYFQNEAQLEKSRLLSDRFSAERPKGSFSTLEIQRTEQGDSAMYLCASSHRLGVPNTGELFFGEGSRLTVL.

The CDR3 is CASSPGTSGITQETQYF. The CDR3 coding sequence is TGCGCCAGCAGCCCCGGGACTAGCGGGATAACACAAGAGACCCAGTACTTC. The chain employs TRBV5-1 and TRBJ2-5; 13 bases are shared with TRBD2. V shed 4 bases, J shed 2 bases, and the junction held 8 bases outside the gene matches. Germline CDR1 and CDR2: SGHRS and YFSETQ. The CDR3 length is 17 residues.

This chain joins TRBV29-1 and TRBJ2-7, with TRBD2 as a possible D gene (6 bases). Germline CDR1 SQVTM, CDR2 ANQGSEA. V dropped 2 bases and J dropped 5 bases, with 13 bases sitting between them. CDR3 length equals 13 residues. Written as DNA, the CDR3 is TGCAGCGTTGAATTGCAGTGGGGGGACGAGCAGTACTTC. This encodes CSVELQWGDEQYF.

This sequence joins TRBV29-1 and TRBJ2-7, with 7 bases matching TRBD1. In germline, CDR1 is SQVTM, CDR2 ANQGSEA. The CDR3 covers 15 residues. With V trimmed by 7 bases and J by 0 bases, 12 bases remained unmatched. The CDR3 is CSASPATGRSYEQYF. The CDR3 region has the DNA TGCAGCGCCTCGCCTGCGACAGGGCGCTCCTACGAGCAGTACTTC.

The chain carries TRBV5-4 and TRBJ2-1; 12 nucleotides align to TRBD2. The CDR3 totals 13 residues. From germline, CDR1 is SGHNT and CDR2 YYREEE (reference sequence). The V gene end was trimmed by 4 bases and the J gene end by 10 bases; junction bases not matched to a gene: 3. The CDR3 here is CASSHGLAGEQFF. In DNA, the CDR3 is TGTGCCAGCAGCCATGGACTAGCGGGGGAGCAGTTCTTC.